Given below is one TCR beta chain in context. Its antigen is still unknown. Per-nucleotide qualities are absent, and no much larger clonotype sits a single base away. The data stem from a study of blood T cell repertoires in COVID-19 (dated by TCRdb to 2018 to 2020). Study-wide context: The collaborator samples originated in the United States, Italy and Spain and spanned the acute and convalescent phases of COVID-19. The dataset comprised deeply sampled blood TCRbeta repertoires from subjects exposed to, actively infected with, or recovered from COVID-19. A de-identified subject ID, COVID-19 status, age in years and sex were almost always included in the sample metadata. The material from the prospective study consisted of cDNA or gDNA derived from T cells, B-cell-depleted T cells, or PBMCs. Samples were obtained from the ongoing ImmuneRACE study (first 160 participants) and from 1,254 subjects provided by 6 global collaborators. Where HLA class I and class II types were available, the types were taken from metadata supplied by the sample provider, not from assay-based typing. The repertoires were made available in a free public database intended to serve as a resource for research on the immune response to SARS-CoV-2. The study at large found these results: Clinical and demographic metadata were provided uncurated, with the amount varying by source and participant.

CDR1 and CDR2, per the germline V gene, are MDHEN and SYDVKM. A distance of 12 bases separates the germline ends of V and J, which lose 4 bases and 12 bases respectively. Reading from cysteine to phenylalanine, the CDR3 counts 11 amino acids. Only the CDR3 part of the read is kept: 33 bases, read in frame from the first base. The immunoSEQ Assay, a bias-controlled multiplex PCR, was used to amplify TCRbeta CDR3 regions from genomic DNA. As for the original processing: The number of nucleated cells in each sample was estimated by amplification of reference gene primers within the assay. To quantify the absolute abundance of each unique TCRbeta CDR3 rearrangement, sequence reads were collapsed and filtered. Productive Simpson clonality was computed per sample as the square root of Simpson's diversity index over productive rearrangements. TCRdb's version of the immuneACCESS table is confined to in-frame rearrangements and falls short of the full clone set. An unresolved V gene accounts for under half of the shortfall where checked; the remainder is of unknown origin. V and J calls and clone size are those listed in that table; D and trimming were worked out from the DNA. The sample table holds 70,000 to 90,000 clones, of which more than 80% were seen once. Less than 8.5% of the sample goes to the ten largest clones.

Whole blood was collected in K2EDTA tubes by collaborating institutions according to the institutions' own protocols. For TCRbeta analysis, collaborators shipped samples in one of three forms: frozen whole blood, isolated PBMCs, or DNA extracted from either of those sample types. The clonotype comes from a human donor in a cohort sampled during active COVID-19. Sequencing input: peripheral blood. The chain employs TRBV28 and TRBJ1-2; perhaps TRBD1 is the D gene, with 5 bases matching. The CDR3 protein is CASSYRRRHTF. The DNA is as follows: TGTGCCAGCAGTTACAGGCGCCGCCACACCTTC.